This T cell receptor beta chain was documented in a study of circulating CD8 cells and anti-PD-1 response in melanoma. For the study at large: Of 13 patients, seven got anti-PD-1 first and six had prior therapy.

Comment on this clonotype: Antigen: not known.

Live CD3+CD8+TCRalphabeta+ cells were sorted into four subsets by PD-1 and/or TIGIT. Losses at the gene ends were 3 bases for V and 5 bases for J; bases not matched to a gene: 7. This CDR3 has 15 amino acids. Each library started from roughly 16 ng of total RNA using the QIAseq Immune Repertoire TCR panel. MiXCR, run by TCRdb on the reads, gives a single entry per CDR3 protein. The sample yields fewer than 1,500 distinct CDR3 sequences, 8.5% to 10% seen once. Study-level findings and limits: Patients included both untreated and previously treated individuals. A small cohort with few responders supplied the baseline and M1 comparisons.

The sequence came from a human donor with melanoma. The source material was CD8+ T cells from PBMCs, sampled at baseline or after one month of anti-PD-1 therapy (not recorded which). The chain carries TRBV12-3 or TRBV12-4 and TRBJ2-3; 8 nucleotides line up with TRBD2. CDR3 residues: CASSFSGLAGDTQYF. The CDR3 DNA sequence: TGTGCCAGCAGTTTCAGTGGGCTAGCGGGAGATACGCAGTATTTT.